A few counts support the clone carrying this TCR beta chain. These data belong to a study of blood T cell repertoires in COVID-19. Whole-study context: COVID-19 samples from acute and convalescent phases originated in the United States, Italy and Spain.

Trimming stripped 2 bases from V and 7 bases from J, with 9 bases between. The CDR3 has 13 amino acids. The V gene's germline CDR1 is KGHSH and CDR2 LQKENI. Repertoires were generated with immunoSEQ multiplex PCR, while TCRdb's copy carries only in-frame clones and drops some. The sample lists 500,000 or so clones, 87% occurring once. The chain recombines TRBV18 with TRBJ2-1, with D possibly matching TRBD1 (5 bases). The sequence derives from a woman under 30 who had recovered from COVID-19. The sequencing sample was made of PBMCs or T cells enriched from blood (not recorded which). DNA of the CDR3: TGTGCCAGCTCACCAGGGGCCGGGAATGAGCAGTTCTTC. This gives the protein CASSPGAGNEQFF.